This is a list of T cell receptor beta chains from one sample in a study of T cell responses to AZD1222 COVID-19 vaccine. Libraries were prepared by immunoSEQ multiplex PCR; TCRdb keeps only in-frame clonotypes and omits some of them. Of approximately 140,000 clones in the sample, approximately 92% were seen once. The specimen comprised peripheral blood, sampled 28 days after the second AZD1222 dose. These receptors were obtained from an adult who received the AZD1222 COVID-19 vaccine. Both conserved end residues are part of each CDR3. Fields, in order: V gene, D gene, clone size, J gene, CDR3 DNA, CDR3 protein. The D gene is left open where the match is weak. Size values are once, few and many counts, or a class for expanded clones, and some rows have none.

TRBV4-1	NA	NA	TRBJ2-7	TGCGCCAGCAGCCTCAGGTTCCTAGGAGCCTACGAGCAGTACTTC	CASSLRFLGAYEQYF
TRBV7-8	NA	NA	TRBJ2-3	TGTGCCAGCAGCTTCCAGACAGATACGCAGTATTTT	CASSFQTDTQYF
TRBV2	NA	NA	TRBJ1-3	TGTGCCAGCAGGAACTCTGGAAACACCATATATTTT	CASRNSGNTIYF
TRBV19	TRBD2	NA	TRBJ2-1	TGTGCCAGTAGTATAGAGGCTAGCGGGGTTGGCTATGAGCAGTTCTTC	CASSIEASGVGYEQFF
TRBV5-4	NA	NA	TRBJ2-6	TGTGCCAGCAGCTTGTATACGAAAGCGTCTGGGGCCAACGTCCTGACTTTC	CASSLYTKASGANVLTF
TRBV7-2	TRBD1	NA	TRBJ1-4	TGTGCCAGCAGCTCCCGGACAGGGGATGAAAAACTGTTTTTT	CASSSRTGDEKLFF
TRBV10-3	NA	once	TRBJ1-4	TGTGCCATCAGACAGGGAAGGGATGAAAAACTGTTTTTT	CAIRQGRDEKLFF
TRBV9	NA	NA	TRBJ2-3	TGTGCCAGCAGCCCCTACGGCGGGGCGAGCACAGATACGCAGTATTTT	CASSPYGGASTDTQYF
TRBV2	NA	few	TRBJ1-5	TGTGCCAGCAGTGACGTCACCTCTAATCAGCCCCAGCATTTT	CASSDVTSNQPQHF
TRBV19	NA	once	TRBJ1-3	TGTGCCAGTACAGCCGGCCAGAGCTCTGGAAACACCATATATTTT	CASTAGQSSGNTIYF
TRBV2	TRBD1	NA	TRBJ1-2	TGTGCCAGCAGTACCCTTACAGGGGGAATAGGCTACACCTTC	CASSTLTGGIGYTF
TRBV19	TRBD2	NA	TRBJ2-1	TGTGCCAGTAAAAAAACTAGCGGTTACAATAATTACAATGAGCAGTTCTTC	CASKKTSGYNNYNEQFF
TRBV6-5	TRBD1	NA	TRBJ1-1	TGTGCCAGCAGGGAGACAGGGGGTGGGTTCCGAGCTTTCTTT	CASRETGGGFRAFF
TRBV4-1	NA	NA	TRBJ1-3	TGCGCCAGCAGCCAAGGAATGGTCTCTGGAAACACCATATATTTT	CASSQGMVSGNTIYF
TRBV3-1/TRBV3-2	NA	NA	TRBJ1-1	TGTGCCAGCATTGAGTCCGGGGGAACTGAAGCTTTCTTT	CASIESGGTEAFF
TRBV6-5	NA	NA	TRBJ2-3	TGTGCCAGTTGGTGTGGGAGTTTATGGACAGATACGCAGTATTTT	CASWCGSLWTDTQYF
TRBV3-1/TRBV3-2	NA	NA	TRBJ1-2	TGTGCCAGCAGCCAAGAGTTTCTAGGGGCGTATGACTATGGCTACACCTTC	CASSQEFLGAYDYGYTF
TRBV12-3/TRBV12-4	NA	NA	TRBJ2-7	TGTGCCAGCAGTTTAGGGGTATCCTACGAGCAGTACTTC	CASSLGVSYEQYF
TRBV12-3/TRBV12-4	NA	NA	TRBJ1-2	TGTGCCAGCAGTCCCGGGGGTTATGGCTACACCTTC	CASSPGGYGYTF
TRBV6-5	NA	NA	TRBJ1-2	TGTGCCAGCAGGGGAGACCTGGGCTACACCTTC	CASRGDLGYTF
TRBV11-2	NA	NA	TRBJ2-1	TGTGCCAGCAGCATGACTAGGAGGGGAGACAATGAGCAGTTCTTC	CASSMTRRGDNEQFF
TRBV29-1	TRBD1	NA	TRBJ1-1	TGCAGCGTTGACAGGGGGCTTGGCACTGAAGCTTTCTTT	CSVDRGLGTEAFF
TRBV19	NA	NA	TRBJ2-3	TGTGCCACCTCCCCCCCGGGCCAGGCAGATACGCAGTATTTT	CATSPPGQADTQYF
TRBV19	TRBD1	NA	TRBJ2-2	TGTGCCAGTAGTATTTTCACACTGACAGGGGCGAACACCGGGGAGCTGTTTTTT	CASSIFTLTGANTGELFF
TRBV6-6	TRBD2	NA	TRBJ2-1	TGTGCCAGCAGTCGAAGCCCCCCGACGACTAGCACAAACAATGAGCAGTTCTTC	CASSRSPPTTSTNNEQFF
TRBV7-9	TRBD2	NA	TRBJ2-7	TGTGCCAGCAGCTTCCGGAGTCTAGCGGGAGATTCCTACGAGCAGTACTTC	CASSFRSLAGDSYEQYF
TRBV18	NA	NA	TRBJ1-1	TGTGCCAGCTCACCGGGACAGAACACTGAAGCTTTCTTT	CASSPGQNTEAFF
TRBV15	NA	NA	TRBJ1-1	TGTGCCACCAGCACCGCAGACACCTACACTGAAGCTTTCTTT	CATSTADTYTEAFF
TRBV15	NA	NA	TRBJ1-5	TGTGCCACCAGCAGAGGGGGGCAGGGGTGGCAGCCCCAGCATTTT	CATSRGGQGWQPQHF
TRBV7-6	TRBD2	NA	TRBJ2-1	TGTGCCAGCAGCTTATTGGGGGGAGGGCCCTCGGATGAGCAGTTCTTC	CASSLLGGGPSDEQFF
TRBV27	NA	few	TRBJ2-7	TGTGCCAGCAGTTTATCAGCAGCTCCCTACGAGCAGTACTTC	CASSLSAAPYEQYF
TRBV19	TRBD1	few	TRBJ1-5	TGTGCCAGTAGCAAGGGAGGCAGGGGGGTTCAGCCCCAGCATTTT	CASSKGGRGVQPQHF
TRBV6-4	TRBD2	once	TRBJ2-3	TGTGCCAGCAGTGAGACTAGCGGAACCCTGAGCACAGATACGCAGTATTTT	CASSETSGTLSTDTQYF
TRBV7-6	NA	NA	TRBJ2-7	TGTGCCAGCAGCTGGGACGGGGGCTACGAGCAGTACTTC	CASSWDGGYEQYF
TRBV4-2	NA	NA	TRBJ1-2	TGTGCCAGCAGCCAAGGGGGTGAAGGGACCGGCTACACCTTC	CASSQGGEGTGYTF